This T cell receptor beta chain originates from a study of cytomegalovirus exposure and HLA in healthy donors. The donors formed part of the approximately 120-subject validation cohort, distinct from the roughly 670-subject first cohort. The V gene end was trimmed by 4 bases and the J gene end by 2 bases; junction bases not matched to a gene: 5. Germline CDR1 SQVTM, CDR2 ANQGSEA. The CDR3 has 15 residues. Sequencing used immunoSEQ multiplex PCR; TCRdb keeps in-frame clones, though not all of them. The table shows more than 300,000 clones, with 70% to 90% occurring only once. The chain couples TRBV29-1 to TRBJ2-3, with TRBD2 matching 11 bases. The sequence came from a woman aged 18-29 years in good health and CMV-seronegative. The sample consisted of PBMCs. For the CDR3, the DNA is TGCAGCGTTGGGATGACTAGCGGGACCACAGATACGCAGTATTTT. Translation: CSVGMTSGTTDTQYF.